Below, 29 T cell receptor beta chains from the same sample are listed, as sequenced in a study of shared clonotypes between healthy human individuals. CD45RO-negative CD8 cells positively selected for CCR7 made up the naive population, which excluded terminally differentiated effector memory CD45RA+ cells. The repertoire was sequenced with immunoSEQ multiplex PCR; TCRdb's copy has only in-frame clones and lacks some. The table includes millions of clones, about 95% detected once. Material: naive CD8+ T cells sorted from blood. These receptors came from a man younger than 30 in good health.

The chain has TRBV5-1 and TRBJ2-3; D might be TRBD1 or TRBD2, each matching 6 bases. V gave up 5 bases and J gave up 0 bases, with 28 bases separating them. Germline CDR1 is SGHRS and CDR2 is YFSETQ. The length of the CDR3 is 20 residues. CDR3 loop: CASSPYGGAGDGGSTDTQYF. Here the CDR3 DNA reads TGCGCCAGCAGTCCCTACGGGGGCGCAGGGGACGGGGGAAGCACAGATACGCAGTATTTT.

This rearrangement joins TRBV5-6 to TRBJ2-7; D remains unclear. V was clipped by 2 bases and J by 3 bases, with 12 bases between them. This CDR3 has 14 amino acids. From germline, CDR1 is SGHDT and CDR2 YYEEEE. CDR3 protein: CASSFTDANYEQYF. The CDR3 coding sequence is TGTGCCAGCAGCTTTACGGACGCGAACTACGAGCAGTACTTC.

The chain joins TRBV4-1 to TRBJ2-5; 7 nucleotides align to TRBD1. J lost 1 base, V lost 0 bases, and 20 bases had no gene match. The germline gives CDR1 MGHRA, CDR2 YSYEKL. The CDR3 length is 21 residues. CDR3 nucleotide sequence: TGCGCCAGCAGCCAAGAAGGAGTCGGGTTAGAAGGACAGGTATCCCAAGAGACCCAGTACTTC. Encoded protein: CASSQEGVGLEGQVSQETQYF.

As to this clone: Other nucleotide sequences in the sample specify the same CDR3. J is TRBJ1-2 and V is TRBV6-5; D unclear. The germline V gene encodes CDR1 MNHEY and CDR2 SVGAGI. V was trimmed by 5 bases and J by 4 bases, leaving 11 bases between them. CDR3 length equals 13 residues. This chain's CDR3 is CASSPGGGYGYTF. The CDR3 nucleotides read TGTGCCAGCAGTCCAGGAGGAGGCTATGGCTACACCTTC.

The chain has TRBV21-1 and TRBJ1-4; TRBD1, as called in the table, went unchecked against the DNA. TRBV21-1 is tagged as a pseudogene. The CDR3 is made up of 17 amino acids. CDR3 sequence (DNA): TGTGCCAGCAGCAACGGGACAGGGAGGGCAACTAATGAAAAACTGTTTTTT. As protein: CASSNGTGRATNEKLFF.

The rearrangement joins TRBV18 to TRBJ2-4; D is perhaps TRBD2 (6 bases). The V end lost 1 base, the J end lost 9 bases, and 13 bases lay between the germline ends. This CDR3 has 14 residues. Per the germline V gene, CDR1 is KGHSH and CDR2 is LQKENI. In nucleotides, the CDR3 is TGTGCCAGCTCACCACAATCGGGGGAGGCCATTCAGTACTTC. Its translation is CASSPQSGEAIQYF.

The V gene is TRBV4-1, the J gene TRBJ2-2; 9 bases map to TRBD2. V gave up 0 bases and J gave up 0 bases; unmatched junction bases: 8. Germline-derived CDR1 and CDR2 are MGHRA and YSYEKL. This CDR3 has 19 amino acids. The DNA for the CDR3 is TGCGCCAGCAGCCAAGATCAAGGTAGCGGGGGCGCGAACACCGGGGAGCTGTTTTTT. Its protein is CASSQDQGSGGANTGELFF.

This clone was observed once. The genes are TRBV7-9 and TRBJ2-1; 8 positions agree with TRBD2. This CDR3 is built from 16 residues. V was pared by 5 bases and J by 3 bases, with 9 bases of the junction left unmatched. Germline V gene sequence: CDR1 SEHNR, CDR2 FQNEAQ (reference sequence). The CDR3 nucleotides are TGTGCCAGCAGCCGATATTCCGGGACTAGCTACAATGAGCAGTTCTTC. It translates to CASSRYSGTSYNEQFF.

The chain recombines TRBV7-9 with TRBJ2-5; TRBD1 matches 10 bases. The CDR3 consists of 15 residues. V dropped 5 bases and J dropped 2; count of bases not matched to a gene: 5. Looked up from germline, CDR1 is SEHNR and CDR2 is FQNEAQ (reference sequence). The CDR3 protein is CASSRQGAKQETQYF. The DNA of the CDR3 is TGTGCCAGCAGCCGACAGGGGGCTAAGCAAGAGACCCAGTACTTC.

This CDR3 reads CASSGRQGLAEQYF. For the CDR3, the DNA is TGTGCCAGCAGCGGACGACAGGGTCTCGCCGAGCAGTACTTC. V is TRBV13 and J is TRBJ2-7, with 7 bases aligning to TRBD1. The trim removed 5 bases at V and 6 bases at J, leaving 10 bases unmatched. The V gene's germline CDR1 is PRHDT and CDR2 FYEKMQ (reference sequence). The CDR3 has 14 amino acids.

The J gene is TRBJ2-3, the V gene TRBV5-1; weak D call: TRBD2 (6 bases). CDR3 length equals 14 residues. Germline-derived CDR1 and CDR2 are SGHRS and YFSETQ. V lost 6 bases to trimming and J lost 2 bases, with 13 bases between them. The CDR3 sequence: CASNARDPTDTQYF. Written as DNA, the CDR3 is TGCGCCAGCAATGCGCGGGACCCCACAGATACGCAGTATTTT.

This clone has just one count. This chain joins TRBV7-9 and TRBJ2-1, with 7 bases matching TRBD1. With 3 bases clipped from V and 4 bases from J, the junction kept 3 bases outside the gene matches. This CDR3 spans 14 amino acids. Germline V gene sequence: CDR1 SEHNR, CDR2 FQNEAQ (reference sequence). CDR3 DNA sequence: TGTGCCAGCAGCTTGTCGACAGGGTACAATGAGCAGTTCTTC. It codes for CASSLSTGYNEQFF.

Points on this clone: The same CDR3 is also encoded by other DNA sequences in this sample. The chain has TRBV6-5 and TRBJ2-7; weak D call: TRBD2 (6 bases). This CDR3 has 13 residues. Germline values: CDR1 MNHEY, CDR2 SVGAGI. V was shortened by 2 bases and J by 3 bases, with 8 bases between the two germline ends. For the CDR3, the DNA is TGTGCCAGCAGTTACGGGACTGGCTACGAGCAGTACTTC. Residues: CASSYGTGYEQYF.

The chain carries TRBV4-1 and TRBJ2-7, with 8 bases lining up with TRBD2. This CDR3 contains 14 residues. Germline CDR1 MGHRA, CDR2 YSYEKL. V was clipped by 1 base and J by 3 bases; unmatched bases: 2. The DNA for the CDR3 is TGCGCCAGCAGCCAAGCACTAGCGGACTACGAGCAGTACTTC. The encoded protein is CASSQALADYEQYF.

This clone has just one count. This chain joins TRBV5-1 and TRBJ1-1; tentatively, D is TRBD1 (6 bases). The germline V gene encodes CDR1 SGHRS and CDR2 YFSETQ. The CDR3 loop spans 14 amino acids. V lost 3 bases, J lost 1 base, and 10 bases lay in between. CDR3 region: CASSYWTANTEAFF. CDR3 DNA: TGCGCCAGCAGCTACTGGACAGCGAACACTGAAGCTTTCTTT.

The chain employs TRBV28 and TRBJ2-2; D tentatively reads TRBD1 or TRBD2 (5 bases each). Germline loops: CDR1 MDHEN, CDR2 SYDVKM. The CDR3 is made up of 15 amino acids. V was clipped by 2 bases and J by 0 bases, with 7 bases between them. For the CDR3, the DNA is TGTGCCAGCAGTTTACGGGGCCCGAACACCGGGGAGCTGTTTTTT. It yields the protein CASSLRGPNTGELFF.

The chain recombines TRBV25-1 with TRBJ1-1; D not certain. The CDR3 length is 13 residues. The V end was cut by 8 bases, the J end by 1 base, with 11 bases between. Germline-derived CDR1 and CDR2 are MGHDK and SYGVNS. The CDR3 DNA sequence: TGTGCCAGCGGACTAACAGAGAACACTGAAGCTTTCTTT. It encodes CASGLTENTEAFF.

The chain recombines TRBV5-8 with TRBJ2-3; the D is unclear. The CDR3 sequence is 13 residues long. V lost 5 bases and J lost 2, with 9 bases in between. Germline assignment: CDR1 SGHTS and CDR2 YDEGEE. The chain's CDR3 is CASRQQFTDTQYF. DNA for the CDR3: TGTGCCAGCAGACAACAGTTCACAGATACGCAGTATTTT.

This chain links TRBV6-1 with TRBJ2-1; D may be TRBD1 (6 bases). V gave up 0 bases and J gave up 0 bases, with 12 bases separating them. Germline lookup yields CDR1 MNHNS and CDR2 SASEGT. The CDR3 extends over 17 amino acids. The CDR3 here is CASSEARDTISYNEQFF. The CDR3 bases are TGTGCCAGCAGTGAAGCCCGGGACACGATCTCCTACAATGAGCAGTTCTTC.

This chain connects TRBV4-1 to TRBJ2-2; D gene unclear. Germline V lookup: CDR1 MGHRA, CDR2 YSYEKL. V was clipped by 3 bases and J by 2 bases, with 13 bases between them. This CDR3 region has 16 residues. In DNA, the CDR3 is TGCGCCAGCAGCCAGGCCACCGGGCCTAACACCGGGGAGCTGTTTTTT. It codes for CASSQATGPNTGELFF.

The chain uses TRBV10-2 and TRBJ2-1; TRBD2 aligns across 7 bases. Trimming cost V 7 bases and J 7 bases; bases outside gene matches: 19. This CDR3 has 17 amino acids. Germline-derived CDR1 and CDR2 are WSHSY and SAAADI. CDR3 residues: CASTERWGGPLRNEQFF. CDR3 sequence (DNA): TGCGCCAGCACGGAGAGGTGGGGAGGGCCTTTGAGGAATGAGCAGTTCTTC.

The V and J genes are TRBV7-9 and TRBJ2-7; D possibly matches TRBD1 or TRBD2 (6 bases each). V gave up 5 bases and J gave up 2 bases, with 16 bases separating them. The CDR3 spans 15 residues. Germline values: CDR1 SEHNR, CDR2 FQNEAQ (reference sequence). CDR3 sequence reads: CASSLGRTETYEQYF. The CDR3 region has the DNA TGTGCCAGCAGCCTTGGGAGGACAGAAACCTACGAGCAGTACTTC.

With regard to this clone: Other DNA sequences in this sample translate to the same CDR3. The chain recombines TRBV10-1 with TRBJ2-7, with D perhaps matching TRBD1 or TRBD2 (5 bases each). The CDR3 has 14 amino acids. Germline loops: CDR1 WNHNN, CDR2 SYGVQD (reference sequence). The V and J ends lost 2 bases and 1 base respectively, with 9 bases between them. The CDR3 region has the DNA TGCGCCAGCAGTGAGGAGGGGTCTTCCTACGAGCAGTACTTC. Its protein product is CASSEEGSSYEQYF.

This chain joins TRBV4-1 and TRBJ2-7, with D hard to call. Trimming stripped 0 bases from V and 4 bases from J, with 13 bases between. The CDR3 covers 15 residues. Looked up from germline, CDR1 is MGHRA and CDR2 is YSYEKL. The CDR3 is CASSQDWNGVYEQYF. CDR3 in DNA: TGCGCCAGCAGCCAAGATTGGAATGGGGTTTACGAGCAGTACTTC.

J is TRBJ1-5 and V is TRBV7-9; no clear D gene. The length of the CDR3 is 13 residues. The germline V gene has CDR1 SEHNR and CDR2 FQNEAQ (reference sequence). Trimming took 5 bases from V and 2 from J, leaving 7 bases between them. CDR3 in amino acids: CASSPKGNQPQHF. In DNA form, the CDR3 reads TGTGCCAGCAGCCCCAAAGGCAATCAGCCCCAGCATTTT.

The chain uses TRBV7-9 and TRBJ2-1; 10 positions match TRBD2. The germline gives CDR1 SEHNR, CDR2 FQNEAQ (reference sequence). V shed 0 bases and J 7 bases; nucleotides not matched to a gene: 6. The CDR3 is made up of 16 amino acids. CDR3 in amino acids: CASSLASGGAKNEQFF. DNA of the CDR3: TGTGCCAGCAGCTTAGCAAGCGGGGGGGCAAAGAATGAGCAGTTCTTC. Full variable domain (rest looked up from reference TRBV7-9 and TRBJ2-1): DTGVSQNPRHKITKRGQNVTFRCDPISEHNRLYWYRQTLGQGPEFLTYFQNEAQLEKSRLLSDRFSAERPKGSFSTLEIQRTEQGDSAMYLCASSLASGGAKNEQFFGPGTRLTVL.

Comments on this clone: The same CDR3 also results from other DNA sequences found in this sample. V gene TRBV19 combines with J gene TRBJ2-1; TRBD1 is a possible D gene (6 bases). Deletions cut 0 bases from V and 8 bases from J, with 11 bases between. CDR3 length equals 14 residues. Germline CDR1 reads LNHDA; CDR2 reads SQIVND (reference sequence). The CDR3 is CASSIDLEGDEQFF. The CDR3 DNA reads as TGTGCCAGTAGTATAGACCTAGAGGGGGATGAGCAGTTCTTC.

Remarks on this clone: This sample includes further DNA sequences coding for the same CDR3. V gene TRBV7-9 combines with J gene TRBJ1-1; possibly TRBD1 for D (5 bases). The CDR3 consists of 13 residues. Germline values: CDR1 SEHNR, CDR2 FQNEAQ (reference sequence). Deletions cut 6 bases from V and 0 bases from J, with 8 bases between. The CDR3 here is CASSSGLNTEAFF. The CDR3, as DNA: TGTGCCAGCAGTTCAGGGTTGAACACTGAAGCTTTCTTT.

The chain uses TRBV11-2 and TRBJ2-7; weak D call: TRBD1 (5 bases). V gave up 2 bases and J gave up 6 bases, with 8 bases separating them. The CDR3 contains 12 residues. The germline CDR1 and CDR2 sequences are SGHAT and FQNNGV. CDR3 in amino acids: CASSLRQPEQYF. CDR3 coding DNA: TGTGCCAGCAGCTTACGACAGCCCGAGCAGTACTTC.